This T cell receptor beta chain was retrieved from a study of blood T cell repertoires in COVID-19. Study information: Sites in the United States, Italy and Spain provided acute and convalescent COVID-19 samples.

Germline V gives CDR1 WNHNN, CDR2 SYGVQD (reference sequence). J lost 6 bases, V lost 6 bases, and 8 bases had no gene match. The CDR3 loop spans 14 amino acids. As originally analysed: Scientists estimated how many nucleated cells there were by amplifying reference gene primers. The table came from immunoSEQ multiplex PCR; TCRdb's copy has only in-frame clones and leaves some out. V and J calls plus clone size are reproduced from that table; the DNA served to infer D and trimming. The data show under 450,000 clones, just over 90% seen once. Living in under 30 US areas, the participants were between 18 and 89 years of age.

The chain joins TRBV10-1 to TRBJ2-1; TRBD2 matches at 7 bases. Input material: PBMCs or T cells enriched from blood (not recorded which). The TCR comes from a woman in her forties who had been exposed to COVID-19. The CDR3 loop is CASSAGTNSNEQFF. The CDR3 DNA reads as TGCGCCAGCAGCGCCGGGACTAACTCCAATGAGCAGTTCTTC.